The 16 T cell receptor beta chains presented below share a single source sample, sequenced in a study of blood T cell repertoires in COVID-19. Method: immunoSEQ multiplex PCR; TCRdb's copy keeps in-frame clones and lacks some. The sample shows 150,000 or so clones, 80% to 95% of them seen only once. Sequencing was performed on peripheral blood. The receptors originated from a woman aged 60-70 years with COVID-19, enrolled during active disease.

This clone was seen a single time. This chain uses TRBV5-4 with TRBJ2-3, with 9 bases that match TRBD2. Losses at the gene ends were 4 bases for V and 4 bases for J; bases not matched to a gene: 7. Germline V lookup: CDR1 SGHNT, CDR2 YYREEE (reference sequence). The CDR3 covers 15 residues. Here the CDR3 DNA reads TGTGCCAGCAGCCCGGGCGGGGGGGCCTCAGATACGCAGTATTTT. It is translated as CASSPGGGASDTQYF.

The chain uses TRBV24-1 and TRBJ2-1, with TRBD1 identical over 10 bases. The CDR3 is made up of 16 amino acids. Germline CDR1 and CDR2: KGHDR and SFDVKD. V trimming: 4 bases; J trimming: 5 bases; junction bases outside the gene matches: 7. CDR3 residues: CATSDRTGTGDNEQFF. The DNA for the CDR3 is TGTGCCACCAGTGACCGAACCGGGACAGGGGACAATGAGCAGTTCTTC.

The CDR3, as DNA: TGTGCCAGCAGCTTGACAGGGCCTCCCTACGAGCAGTACTTC. Encoded protein: CASSLTGPPYEQYF. The genes are TRBV5-6 and TRBJ2-7; D may be TRBD1 (6 bases). This CDR3 region has 14 residues. The germline V gene encodes CDR1 SGHDT and CDR2 YYEEEE. Trimming removed 1 base at V and 2 bases at J, with 10 bases between.

The rearrangement joins TRBV6-6 to TRBJ1-2; D call uncertain. The CDR3 contains 14 residues. V lost 7 bases and J 4 bases, leaving 16 bases between the germline ends. Germline CDR1 reads MNHNY; CDR2 reads SVGAGI (reference sequence). The DNA for the CDR3 is TGTGCCAGCAACGGAGGAGGGTCTATCTATGGCTACACCTTC. This gives the protein CASNGGGSIYGYTF.

The J gene is TRBJ1-2, the V gene TRBV4-3; 7 bases map to TRBD1. Trimming cost V 1 base and J 7 bases; bases outside gene matches: 6. Germline-derived CDR1 and CDR2 are LGHNA and YSLEER. CDR3 length equals 14 residues. The CDR3 loop is CASSQVTGEGGYTF. CDR3 in DNA: TGCGCCAGCAGCCAAGTTACAGGGGAAGGTGGCTACACCTTC.

The V and J genes are TRBV19 and TRBJ1-1; 7 bases fit TRBD1. The CDR3 spans 15 residues. V shed 1 base, J shed 5 bases, and the junction held 7 bases outside the gene matches. CDR1 is LNHDA, CDR2 SQIVND, per germline (reference sequence). In DNA form, the CDR3 reads TGTGCCAGTAGTATAGGGGCCCAGGGGGTTACTGAAGCTTTCTTT. It translates to CASSIGAQGVTEAFF.

The rearrangement uses TRBV5-4 and TRBJ1-4; D unclear. CDR3 length equals 14 residues. From germline, CDR1 is SGHNT and CDR2 YYREEE (reference sequence). V gave up 5 bases and J gave up 7 bases, with 15 bases separating them. The CDR3 DNA follows: TGTGCCAGCAGTGACACCTCGGAGGGTGAAAAACTGTTTTTT. This encodes CASSDTSEGEKLFF.

In DNA, the CDR3 is TGTGCCAGTTGGCTCGGGGACACTGAAGCTTTCTTT. This encodes CASWLGDTEAFF. The genes are TRBV27 and TRBJ1-1; unclear D gene. Trimming took 9 bases from V and 3 from J, leaving 11 bases between them. CDR1 and CDR2 from the germline V gene are MNHEY and SMNVEV (reference sequence). CDR3 length: 12 amino acids.

The rearrangement links TRBV27 to TRBJ1-1; TRBD1 is a possible D gene (6 bases). The V end was cut by 4 bases, the J end by 2 bases, with 8 bases between. The CDR3 is made up of 13 amino acids. Per germline, CDR1 MNHEY and CDR2 SMNVEV (reference sequence). CDR3 sequence reads: CASSSGTNTEAFF. The CDR3 DNA reads TGTGCCAGCAGTTCAGGGACAAACACTGAAGCTTTCTTT.

V and J are TRBV18 and TRBJ2-2, with D possibly matching TRBD2 (5 bases). Germline V CDR1 and CDR2: KGHSH, LQKENI. With 5 bases removed from V and 0 bases from J, the gap between germline ends came to 13 bases. The CDR3 spans 16 residues. CDR3 nucleotide sequence: TGTGCCAGCTCAGTGAGGGAACCCGCGAACACCGGGGAGCTGTTTTTT. Its translation is CASSVREPANTGELFF. Full variable domain (missing parts from reference TRBV18 and TRBJ2-2): NAGVMQNPRHLVRRRGQEARLRCSPMKGHSHVYWYRQLPEEGLKFMVYLQKENIIDESGMPKERFSAEFPKEGPSILRIQQVVRGDSAAYFCASSVREPANTGELFFGEGSRLTVL.

V is TRBV27 and J is TRBJ1-5; TRBD1 is a possible D gene (5 bases). V was clipped by 6 bases and J by 7 bases, with 13 bases between them. The CDR3 runs 13 residues. Germline V gene lookup returns CDR1 MNHEY and CDR2 SMNVEV (reference sequence). This CDR3 is CASSPWRGQPQHF. DNA of the CDR3: TGTGCCAGCAGCCCTTGGCGGGGCCAGCCCCAGCATTTT.

The DNA for the CDR3 is TGCGCCAGCAGCCAAGATTTGACAGCTAACTATGGCTACACCTTC. It encodes CASSQDLTANYGYTF. The chain links TRBV4-1 to TRBJ1-2; TRBD1 is a possible D gene (5 bases). Trimming shortened V by 0 bases and J by 0 bases, and 8 bases separated the two germline ends. The CDR3 sequence is 15 residues long. In germline, CDR1 is MGHRA, CDR2 YSYEKL.

This chain connects TRBV5-1 to TRBJ2-3, with TRBD1 matching 7 bases. V shed 4 bases and J 0 bases; nucleotides not matched to a gene: 11. The CDR3 extends over 17 amino acids. Germline assignment: CDR1 SGHRS and CDR2 YFSETQ. CDR3 region: CASSDATGTASTDTQYF. The CDR3 nucleotides read TGCGCCAGCAGCGACGCCACCGGGACAGCTAGCACAGATACGCAGTATTTT.

This chain connects TRBV18 to TRBJ1-4; D uncertain. Trimming left V 3 bases short and J 7 bases short, with 15 bases between. The CDR3 runs to 15 residues. Germline lookup yields CDR1 KGHSH and CDR2 LQKENI. The CDR3 bases are TGTGCCAGCTCACCGTCCGCTGGGCTTGGTGAAAAACTGTTTTTT. Translated: CASSPSAGLGEKLFF.

The chain couples TRBV9 to TRBJ1-2; D is unresolved. CDR3 size: 14 residues. Deletions cut 0 bases from V and 5 bases from J, with 11 bases between. From germline, CDR1 is SGDLS and CDR2 YYNGEE. CDR3 loop: CASSVDSRLYGYTF. The CDR3 nucleotides are TGTGCCAGCAGCGTAGATTCTAGGCTTTATGGCTACACCTTC.

This chain uses TRBV5-1 with TRBJ1-2, with 10 bases lining up with TRBD1. The length of the CDR3 is 15 residues. V shed 5 bases, J shed 4 bases, and the junction held 8 bases outside the gene matches. In germline, CDR1 is SGHRS, CDR2 YFSETQ. The CDR3 loop is CASSPGTGVGYGYTF. The CDR3 DNA sequence: TGCGCCAGCAGTCCCGGGACAGGGGTAGGCTATGGCTACACCTTC.